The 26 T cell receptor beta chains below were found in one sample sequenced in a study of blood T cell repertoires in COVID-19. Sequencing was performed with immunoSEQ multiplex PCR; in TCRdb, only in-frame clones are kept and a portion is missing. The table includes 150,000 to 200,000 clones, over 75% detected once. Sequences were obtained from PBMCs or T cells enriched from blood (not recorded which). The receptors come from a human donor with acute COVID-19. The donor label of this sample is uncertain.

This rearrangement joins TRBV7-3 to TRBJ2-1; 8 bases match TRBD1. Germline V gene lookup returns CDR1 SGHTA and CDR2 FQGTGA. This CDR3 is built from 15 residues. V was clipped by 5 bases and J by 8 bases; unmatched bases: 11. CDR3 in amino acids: CASSPGGGAGDEQFF. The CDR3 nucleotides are TGTGCCAGCAGCCCAGGGGGCGGGGCCGGGGATGAGCAGTTCTTC.

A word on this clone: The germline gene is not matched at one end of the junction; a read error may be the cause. Written as DNA, the CDR3 is TGTGCCAGCAGTCCAGGGGTGGGGGAGACCCACCACTTC. Its translation is CASSPGVGETHHF. The chain is built from TRBV12-3 or TRBV12-4 and TRBJ2-5, with D perhaps matching TRBD1 (6 bases). The CDR3 extends over 13 amino acids.

CDR3 DNA: TGCGCCAGCAGCACGGAAGGGGCTGGGTCTGGCTACACCTTC. Translated, it gives CASSTEGAGSGYTF. This chain connects TRBV5-1 to TRBJ1-2; D possibly corresponds to TRBD1 (5 bases). The germline V and J ends were trimmed by 4 bases and 7 bases, with 17 bases remaining between them. Looked up from germline, CDR1 is SGHRS and CDR2 is YFSETQ. The CDR3 covers 14 residues.

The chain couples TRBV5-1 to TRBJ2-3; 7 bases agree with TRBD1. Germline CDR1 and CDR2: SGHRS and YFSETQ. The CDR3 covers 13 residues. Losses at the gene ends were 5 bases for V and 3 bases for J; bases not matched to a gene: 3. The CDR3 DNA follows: TGCGCCAGCAGGTCAGGGGGTACAGATACGCAGTATTTT. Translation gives CASRSGGTDTQYF.

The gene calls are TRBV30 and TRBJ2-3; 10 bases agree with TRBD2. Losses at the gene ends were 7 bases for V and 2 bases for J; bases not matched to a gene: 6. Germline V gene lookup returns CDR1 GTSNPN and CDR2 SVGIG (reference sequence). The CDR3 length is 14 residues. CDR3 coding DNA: TGTGCCTTGGAGCGGGGGGGGACCACAGATACGCAGTATTTT. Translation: CALERGGTTDTQYF.

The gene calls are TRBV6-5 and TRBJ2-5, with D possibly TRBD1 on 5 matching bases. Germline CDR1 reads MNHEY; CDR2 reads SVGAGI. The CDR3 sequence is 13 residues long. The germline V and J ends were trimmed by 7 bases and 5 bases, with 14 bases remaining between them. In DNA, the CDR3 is TGTGCCAGCAACCCAGGGATCGGGGAGACCCAGTACTTC. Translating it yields CASNPGIGETQYF.

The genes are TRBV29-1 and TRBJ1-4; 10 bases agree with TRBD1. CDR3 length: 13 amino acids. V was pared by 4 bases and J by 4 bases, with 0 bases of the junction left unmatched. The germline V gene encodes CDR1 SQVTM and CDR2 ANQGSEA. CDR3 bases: TGCAGCGTTGGGGACAGGGGTAATGAAAAACTGTTTTTT. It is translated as CSVGDRGNEKLFF. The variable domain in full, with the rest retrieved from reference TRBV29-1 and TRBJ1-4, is SAVISQKPSRDICQRGTSLTIQCQVDSQVTMMFWYRQQPGQSLTLIATANQGSEATYESGFVIDKFPISRPNLTFSTLTVSNMSPEDSSIYLCSVGDRGNEKLFFGSGTQLSVL.

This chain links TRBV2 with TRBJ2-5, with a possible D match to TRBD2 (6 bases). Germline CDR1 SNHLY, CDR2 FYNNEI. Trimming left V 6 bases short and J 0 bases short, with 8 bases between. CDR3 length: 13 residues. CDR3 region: CASSAGHQETQYF. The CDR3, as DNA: TGTGCCAGCAGCGCGGGACACCAAGAGACCCAGTACTTC.

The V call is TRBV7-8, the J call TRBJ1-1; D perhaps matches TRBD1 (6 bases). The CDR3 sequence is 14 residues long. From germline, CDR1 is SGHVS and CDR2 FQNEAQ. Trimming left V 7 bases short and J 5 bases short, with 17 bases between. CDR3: CASNPRGAHTEAFF. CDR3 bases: TGTGCCAGCAACCCCCGGGGGGCTCATACTGAAGCTTTCTTT.

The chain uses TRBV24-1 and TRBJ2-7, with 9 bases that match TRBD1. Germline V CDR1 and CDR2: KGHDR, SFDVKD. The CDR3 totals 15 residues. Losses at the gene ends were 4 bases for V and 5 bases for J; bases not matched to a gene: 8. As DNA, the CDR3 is TGTGCCACCAGTGAAGCCGGGACAGGGACCCACGAGCAGTACTTC. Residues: CATSEAGTGTHEQYF.

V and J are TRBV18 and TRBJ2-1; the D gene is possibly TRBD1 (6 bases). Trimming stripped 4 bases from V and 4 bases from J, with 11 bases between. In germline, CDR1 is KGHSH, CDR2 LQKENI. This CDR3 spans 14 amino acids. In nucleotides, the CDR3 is TGTGCCAGCTCACGTCAGGGGATTTACAATGAGCAGTTCTTC. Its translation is CASSRQGIYNEQFF.

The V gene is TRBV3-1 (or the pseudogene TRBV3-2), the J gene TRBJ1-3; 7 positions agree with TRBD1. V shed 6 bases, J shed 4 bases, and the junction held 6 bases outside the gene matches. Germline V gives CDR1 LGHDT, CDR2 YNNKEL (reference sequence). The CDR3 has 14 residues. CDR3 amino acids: CASRHTGEGNTIYF. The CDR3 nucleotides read TGTGCCAGCAGACACACAGGGGAGGGAAACACCATATATTTT.

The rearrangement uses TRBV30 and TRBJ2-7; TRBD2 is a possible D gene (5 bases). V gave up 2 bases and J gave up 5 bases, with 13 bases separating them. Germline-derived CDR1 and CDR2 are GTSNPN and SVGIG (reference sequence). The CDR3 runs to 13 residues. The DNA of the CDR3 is TGTGCCTGGAGTACGAGGGCGCGGAACGAGCAGTACTTC. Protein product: CAWSTRARNEQYF. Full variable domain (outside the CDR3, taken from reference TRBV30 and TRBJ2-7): SQTIHQWPATLVQPVGSPLSLECTVEGTSNPNLYWYRQAAGRGLQLLFYSVGIGQISSEVPQNLSASRPQDRQFILSSKKLLLSDSGFYLCAWSTRARNEQYFGPGTRLTVT.

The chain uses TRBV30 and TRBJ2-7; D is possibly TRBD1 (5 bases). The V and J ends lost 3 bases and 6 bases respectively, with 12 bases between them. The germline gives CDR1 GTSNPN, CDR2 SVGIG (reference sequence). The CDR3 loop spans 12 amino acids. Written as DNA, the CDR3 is TGTGCCTGGAGCCCCGGTAGGGGCGAGCAGTACTTC. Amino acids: CAWSPGRGEQYF.

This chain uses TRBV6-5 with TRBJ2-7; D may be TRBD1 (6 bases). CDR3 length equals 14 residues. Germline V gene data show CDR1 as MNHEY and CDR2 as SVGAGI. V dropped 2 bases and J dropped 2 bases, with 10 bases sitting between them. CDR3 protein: CASSYRTDTYEQYF. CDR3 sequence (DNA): TGTGCCAGCAGTTACCGGACAGACACCTACGAGCAGTACTTC.

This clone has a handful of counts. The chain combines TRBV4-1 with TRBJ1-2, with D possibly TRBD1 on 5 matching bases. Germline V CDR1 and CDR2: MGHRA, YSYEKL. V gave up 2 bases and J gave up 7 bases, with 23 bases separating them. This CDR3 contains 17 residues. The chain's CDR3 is CASSQPREGPRGGGYTF. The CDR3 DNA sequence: TGCGCCAGCAGCCAACCCAGGGAGGGGCCGAGGGGAGGTGGCTACACCTTC.

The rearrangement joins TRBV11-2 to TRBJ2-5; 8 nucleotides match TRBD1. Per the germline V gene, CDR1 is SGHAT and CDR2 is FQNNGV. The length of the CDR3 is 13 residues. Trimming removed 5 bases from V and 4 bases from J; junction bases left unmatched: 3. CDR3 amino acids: CASSRDRRETQYF. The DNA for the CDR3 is TGTGCCAGCAGCCGGGACAGGAGAGAGACCCAGTACTTC.

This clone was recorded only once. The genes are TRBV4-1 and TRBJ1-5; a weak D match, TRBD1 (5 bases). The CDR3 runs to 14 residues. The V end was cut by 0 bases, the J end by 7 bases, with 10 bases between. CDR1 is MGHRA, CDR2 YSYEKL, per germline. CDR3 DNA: TGCGCCAGCAGCCAAGAAGGTAGGGGACAGCCCCAGCATTTT. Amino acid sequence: CASSQEGRGQPQHF.

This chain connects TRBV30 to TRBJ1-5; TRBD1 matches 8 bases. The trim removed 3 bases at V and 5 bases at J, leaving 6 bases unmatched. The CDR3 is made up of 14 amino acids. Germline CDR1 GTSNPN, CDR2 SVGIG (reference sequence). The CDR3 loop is CAWSPGQAYQPQHF. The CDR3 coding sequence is TGTGCCTGGAGCCCGGGACAGGCATATCAGCCCCAGCATTTT.

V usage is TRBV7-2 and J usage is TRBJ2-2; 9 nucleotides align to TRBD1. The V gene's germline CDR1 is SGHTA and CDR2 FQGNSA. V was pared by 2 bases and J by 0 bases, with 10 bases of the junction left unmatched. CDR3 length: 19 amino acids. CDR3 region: CASSLLGQGTWTNTGELFF. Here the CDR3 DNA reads TGTGCCAGCAGCTTACTCGGACAGGGGACTTGGACGAACACCGGGGAGCTGTTTTTT.

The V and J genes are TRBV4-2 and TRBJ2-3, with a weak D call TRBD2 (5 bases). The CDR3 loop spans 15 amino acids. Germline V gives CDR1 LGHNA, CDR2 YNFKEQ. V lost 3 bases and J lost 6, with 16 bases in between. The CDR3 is CASSQTIAVQDTQYF. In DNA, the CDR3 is TGTGCCAGCAGCCAGACTATCGCAGTTCAGGATACGCAGTATTTT.

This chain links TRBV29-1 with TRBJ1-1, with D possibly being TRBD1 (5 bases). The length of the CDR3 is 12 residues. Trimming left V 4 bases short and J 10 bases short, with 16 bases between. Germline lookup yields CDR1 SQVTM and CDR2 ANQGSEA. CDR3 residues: CSVGDSLRGAFF. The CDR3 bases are TGCAGCGTTGGAGACAGCCTCCGGGGAGCTTTCTTT.

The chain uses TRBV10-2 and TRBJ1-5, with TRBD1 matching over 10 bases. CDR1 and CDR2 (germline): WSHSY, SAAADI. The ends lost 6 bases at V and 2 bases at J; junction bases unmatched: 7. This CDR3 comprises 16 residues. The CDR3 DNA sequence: TGCGCCAGCAGCCCGACAGGGGGCGGACGCAATCAGCCCCAGCATTTT. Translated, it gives CASSPTGGGRNQPQHF.

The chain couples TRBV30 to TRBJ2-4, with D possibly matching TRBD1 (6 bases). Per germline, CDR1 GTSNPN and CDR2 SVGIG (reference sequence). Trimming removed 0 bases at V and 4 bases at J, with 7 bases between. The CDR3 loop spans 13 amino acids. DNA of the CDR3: TGTGCCTGGAGTGTAACAGGGAAAAACATTCAGTACTTC. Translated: CAWSVTGKNIQYF. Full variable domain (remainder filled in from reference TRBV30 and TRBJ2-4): SQTIHQWPATLVQPVGSPLSLECTVEGTSNPNLYWYRQAAGRGLQLLFYSVGIGQISSEVPQNLSASRPQDRQFILSSKKLLLSDSGFYLCAWSVTGKNIQYFGAGTRLSVL.

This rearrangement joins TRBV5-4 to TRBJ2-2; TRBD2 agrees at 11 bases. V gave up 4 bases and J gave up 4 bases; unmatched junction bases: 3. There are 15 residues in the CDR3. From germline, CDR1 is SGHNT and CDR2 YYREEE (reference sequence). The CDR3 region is CASSQLAGATGELFF. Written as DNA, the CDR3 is TGTGCCAGCAGCCAACTAGCGGGGGCCACCGGGGAGCTGTTTTTT.

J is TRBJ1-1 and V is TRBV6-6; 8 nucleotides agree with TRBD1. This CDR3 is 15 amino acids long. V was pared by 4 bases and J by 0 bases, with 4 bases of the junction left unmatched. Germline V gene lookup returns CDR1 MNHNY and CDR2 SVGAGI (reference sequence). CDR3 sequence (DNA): TGTGCCAGCAGTTCTGACAGGGGTATGAACACTGAAGCTTTCTTT. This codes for CASSSDRGMNTEAFF.